Presented here are 18 T cell receptor beta chains from one specimen sequenced in a study of blood T cells in healthy people across ages. PCR was performed a second time for about 7 to 12 cycles using a sample-barcoded 5' primer and a J-beta primer mix. MiXCR was run by TCRdb on the 5' RACE reads, yielding one entry per CDR3 protein. The table lists roughly 680,000 distinct CDR3 sequences, 20% to 25% of them singletons, with about 3.6% in the top ten. Source material: blood. The origin of the receptors is an older man in good health.

This clonotype was recorded many times. V gene TRBV7-9 combines with J gene TRBJ2-1; no firm D call. The assigned J gene may be wrong: the sequence end matches TRBJ2-5 better. The germline V gene has CDR1 SEHNR and CDR2 FQNEAQ (reference sequence). The CDR3 runs 12 residues. In nucleotides, the CDR3 is TGTGCCAGCAGCTCAAATGGAGAGACCCAGTACTTC. Protein product: CASSSNGETQYF.

This clonotype was detected many times. The rearrangement uses TRBV28 and TRBJ1-4; 7 nucleotides match TRBD1. This CDR3 region has 16 residues. The J segment lost 4 bases and the V segment lost 4 bases, leaving 9 bases of the junction unmatched. Germline V lookup: CDR1 MDHEN, CDR2 SYDVKM. CDR3 in amino acids: CASSSGQALYNEKLFF. CDR3 DNA sequence: TGTGCCAGCAGTTCAGGACAGGCGCTCTATAATGAAAAACTGTTTTTT.

This clonotype showed up just a few times. The J gene is TRBJ2-1, the V gene TRBV20-1, with TRBD2 identical over 9 bases. This CDR3 is 14 amino acids long. Germline CDR1 reads DFQATT; CDR2 reads SNEGSKA (reference sequence). V gave up 6 bases and J gave up 6 bases; unmatched junction bases: 9. The CDR3 DNA reads TGCAGTGCCCGAAGAGCGGGAGGTACCAATGAGCAGTTCTTC. Its protein is CSARRAGGTNEQFF.

V usage is TRBV7-6 and J usage is TRBJ2-5; no clear D gene. With 2 bases removed from V and 8 bases from J, the gap between germline ends came to 9 bases. CDR1 and CDR2 (germline): SGHVS, FNYEAQ. This CDR3 comprises 12 residues. The CDR3 DNA reads TGTGCCAGCAGCTTACAGAAGTATACCCAGTACTTC. It yields the protein CASSLQKYTQYF.

J is TRBJ2-7 and V is TRBV6-1, with 7 bases matching TRBD1. Unmatched junction bases numbered 10, after V lost 7 bases and J lost 4 bases. In germline, CDR1 is MNHNS, CDR2 SASEGT. This CDR3 spans 14 amino acids. In DNA, the CDR3 is TGTGCCAGCATCAGCCCGGGACAGCCTTACGAGCAGTACTTC. It encodes CASISPGQPYEQYF.

This clonotype has a handful of counts. CDR3 nucleotides: TGCAGTGCTAGTGGGACATACTACGAGCAGTACTTC. It specifies CSASGTYYEQYF. The rearrangement links TRBV20-1 to TRBJ2-7; the D gene is possibly TRBD1 (6 bases). Trimming took 3 bases from V and 3 from J, leaving 9 bases between them. Germline loops: CDR1 DFQATT, CDR2 SNEGSKA (reference sequence). The CDR3 is made up of 12 amino acids.

This clonotype occurred a few times. The V call is TRBV29-1, the J call TRBJ2-5, with 11 bases that match TRBD1. With the DNA end fitting TRBJ2-7 better, the J assignment may be wrong. The CDR3 totals 14 residues. CDR1 is SQVTM, CDR2 ANQGSEA, per germline. The chain's CDR3 is CSVGSGQGAHEQYF. The DNA for the CDR3 is TGCAGCGTTGGGTCAGGACAGGGGGCCCACGAGCAGTACTTC.

This clonotype was counted ten times or more. The V call is TRBV11-2, the J call TRBJ2-5, with D perhaps matching TRBD1 (5 bases). Trimming stripped 5 bases from V and 5 bases from J, with 18 bases between. Germline assignment: CDR1 SGHAT and CDR2 FQNNGV. The length of the CDR3 is 15 residues. The DNA of the CDR3 is TGTGCCAGCAGCCCTTTTTGGGTGGGGCTTGAGACCCAGTACTTC. Its protein product is CASSPFWVGLETQYF.

The rearrangement uses TRBV3-1 and TRBJ1-2, with D unresolved. From germline, CDR1 is LGHDT and CDR2 YNNKEL (reference sequence). The CDR3 spans 15 residues. V lost 1 base to trimming and J lost 2 bases, with 11 bases between them. CDR3 protein: CASSQVSLGNYGYTF. CDR3 coding DNA: TGTGCCAGCAGCCAAGTCAGCCTGGGCAACTATGGCTACACCTTC.

The chain employs TRBV29-1 and TRBJ2-5, with TRBD1 matching 9 bases. The end of the DNA fits TRBJ2-1 better, so the J call may be wrong. This CDR3 has 14 residues. In germline, CDR1 is SQVTM, CDR2 ANQGSEA. The CDR3 reads CSTDMGQGGDEQFF. DNA for the CDR3: TGCAGCACAGATATGGGACAGGGAGGGGATGAGCAGTTCTTC.

V and J are TRBV27 and TRBJ2-4; 14 bases agree with TRBD2. The germline V gene has CDR1 MNHEY and CDR2 SMNVEV (reference sequence). The CDR3 length is 15 residues. Trimming at V came to 4 bases and at J to 9 bases, leaving 5 bases not matched to a gene. The CDR3 is CASSSGLAGDLIQYF. CDR3 DNA: TGTGCCAGCAGTTCGGGACTAGCGGGAGATCTCATTCAGTACTTC.

With regard to this clonotype: The CDR3 carries no conserved terminal phenylalanine or tryptophan, so it likely arises from a read error. The chain couples TRBV7-8 to TRBJ2-1; D might be TRBD1 or TRBD2, each matching 5 bases. The V gene lost 2 bases and the J gene lost 6 bases, with 17 bases spanning the gap. Looked up from germline, CDR1 is SGHVS and CDR2 is FQNEAQ. This CDR3 is built from 16 residues. CDR3 residues: CASSLSGTPLSNEQFS. As DNA, the CDR3 is TGTGCCAGCAGCTTATCCGGGACCCCCTTGAGCAATGAGCAGTTCTCC.

The chain is built from TRBV5-1 and TRBJ1-4, with 8 bases aligning to TRBD1. Germline V gene data show CDR1 as SGHRS and CDR2 as YFSETQ. The CDR3 has 16 amino acids. The V and J ends lost 2 bases and 1 base, in that order; junction bases with no gene match: 4. CDR3 DNA sequence: TGCGCCAGCAGCTTCAACGGACAGGGAACTAATGAAAAACTGTTTTTT. Its protein is CASSFNGQGTNEKLFF.

V is TRBV7-9 and J is TRBJ1-5, with no clear D. Germline V gene data show CDR1 as SEHNR and CDR2 as FQNEAQ (reference sequence). Trimming took off 1 base at V and 2 bases at J, with 12 bases between the two ends. This CDR3 comprises 16 residues. In DNA, the CDR3 is TGTGCCAGCAGCTTAGGCGAAGGCGCTGGCAATCAGCCCCAGCATTTT. Its protein is CASSLGEGAGNQPQHF. Full variable domain (rest looked up from reference TRBV7-9 and TRBJ1-5): DTGVSQNPRHKITKRGQNVTFRCDPISEHNRLYWYRQTLGQGPEFLTYFQNEAQLEKSRLLSDRFSAERPKGSFSTLEIQRTEQGDSAMYLCASSLGEGAGNQPQHFGDGTRLSIL.

The chain uses TRBV6-2 or TRBV6-3 and TRBJ2-1; no clear D gene. Trimming cost V 3 bases and J 4 bases, with 13 bases left between them. The CDR3 covers 15 residues. The germline CDR1 and CDR2 sequences are MNHEY and SVGEGT. This chain's CDR3 is CASSYEARGYNEQFF. CDR3 DNA sequence: TGTGCCAGCAGTTATGAGGCTAGAGGATACAATGAGCAGTTCTTC.

The rearrangement uses TRBV18 and TRBJ2-7; TRBD1 aligns across 8 bases. This CDR3 contains 15 residues. J was trimmed by 1 base and V by 6 bases; bases with no gene match: 8. Looked up from germline, CDR1 is KGHSH and CDR2 is LQKENI. Here the CDR3 reads CASSTAWDRSYEQYF. In DNA, the CDR3 is TGTGCCAGCTCCACGGCGTGGGACAGGTCCTACGAGCAGTACTTC.

V and J are TRBV29-1 and TRBJ2-3; 9 bases fit TRBD1. This CDR3 comprises 19 residues. Germline-derived CDR1 and CDR2 are SQVTM and ANQGSEA. The V segment lost 6 bases and the J segment 6 bases; nucleotides outside the gene matches: 25. The CDR3: CSVGGRGTGGAPRGDTQYF. The CDR3 bases are TGCAGCGTCGGGGGAAGGGGCACAGGGGGCGCTCCCCGGGGTGATACGCAGTATTTT.

Comment on this clonotype: An end of the junction does not agree with germline; a read error may underlie this. The CDR3 nucleotides read TGCAGCGATGGACTCACAACAATGACCTACAATGAGCACTTCTTC. Encoded protein: CSDGLTTMTYNEHFF. The V call is TRBV29-1, the J call TRBJ2-5; the D gene is possibly TRBD2 (5 bases). Germline CDR1 is SQVTM and CDR2 is ANQGSEA. The CDR3 runs 15 residues.